These 15 T cell receptor beta chains came from one sample sequenced in a study of control samples from healthy donors and cancer patients. Using immunoSEQ multiplex PCR, the repertoire was profiled, and TCRdb retains in-frame clones only, with some absent. The table has under 95,000 clones, about 89% seen once. The material sequenced was blood. The receptors were gathered from a woman in her 30s in good health.

V gene TRBV18 combines with J gene TRBJ2-7; 7 bases map to TRBD2. Germline CDR1 reads KGHSH; CDR2 reads LQKENI. This CDR3 contains 14 residues. The ends lost 3 bases at V and 5 bases at J; junction bases unmatched: 7. CDR3 sequence: CASSPSTGGHEQYF. The CDR3 DNA follows: TGTGCCAGCTCACCCTCCACGGGGGGACACGAGCAGTACTTC.

The chain employs TRBV6-5 and TRBJ1-6; a weak D match, TRBD1 (6 bases). This CDR3 region has 15 residues. Germline V gene sequence: CDR1 MNHEY, CDR2 SVGAGI. Trimming cost V 7 bases and J 4 bases, with 14 bases left between them. The CDR3 region is CASTIGQTYNSPLHF. The CDR3 DNA is TGTGCCAGCACCATAGGACAGACTTATAATTCACCCCTCCACTTT.

The chain carries TRBV13 and TRBJ2-5; 9 nucleotides line up with TRBD2. Germline assignment: CDR1 PRHDT and CDR2 FYEKMQ (reference sequence). Trimming took 0 bases from V and 2 from J; bases not matched to a gene: 7. CDR3 length equals 17 residues. The CDR3 here is CASSLGSRLAEQETQYF. Written as DNA, the CDR3 is TGTGCCAGCAGCTTAGGTTCCAGACTAGCGGAACAAGAGACCCAGTACTTC.

The J gene is TRBJ2-7, the V gene TRBV4-2, with D perhaps assigned TRBD1 or TRBD2 (6 bases each). The germline V gene has CDR1 LGHNA and CDR2 YNFKEQ. This CDR3 spans 14 amino acids. V was pared by 4 bases and J by 3 bases, with 13 bases between. Here the CDR3 reads CASSPRGQGYEQYF. For the CDR3, the DNA is TGTGCCAGCAGCCCCCGGGGGCAAGGCTACGAGCAGTACTTC.

This clone was seen a single time. This chain connects TRBV13 to TRBJ2-5; 13 bases are a match to TRBD2. Germline values: CDR1 PRHDT, CDR2 FYEKMQ (reference sequence). V dropped 7 bases and J dropped 5; count of bases not matched to a gene: 7. The CDR3 is made up of 15 amino acids. The CDR3 region has the DNA TGTGCCAGCACCCTACTAGCGGGAGGGCGCGAGACCCAGTACTTC. Amino acid sequence: CASTLLAGGRETQYF.

The V and J genes are TRBV7-2 and TRBJ1-2; D is possibly TRBD1 (6 bases). Germline V gene lookup returns CDR1 SGHTA and CDR2 FQGNSA. This CDR3 is 14 amino acids long. The V end was cut by 3 bases, the J end by 8 bases, with 16 bases between. This CDR3 is CASSLSQGKSGYTF. Here the CDR3 DNA reads TGTGCCAGCAGCTTGTCGCAGGGGAAGAGCGGCTACACCTTC.

V is TRBV5-5 and J is TRBJ2-2; D possibly matches TRBD1 or TRBD2 (6 bases each). CDR1 and CDR2 (germline): SGHKS, YYEKEE (reference sequence). The CDR3 covers 16 residues. Trimming removed 4 bases at V and 13 bases at J, with 26 bases between. This CDR3 reads CASSPGGQEGARGLFF. Here the CDR3 DNA reads TGTGCCAGCAGCCCCGGGGGTCAAGAAGGGGCCAGGGGGCTGTTTTTT.

This clone was counted a single time. The genes are TRBV18 and TRBJ2-5; TRBD1 matches at 8 bases. Trimming at V came to 5 bases and at J to 6 bases, leaving 8 bases not matched to a gene. The germline V gene encodes CDR1 KGHSH and CDR2 LQKENI. The CDR3 length is 14 residues. Here the CDR3 reads CASSASGGEKTQYF. The CDR3 DNA follows: TGTGCCAGCTCAGCTTCAGGGGGCGAGAAGACCCAGTACTTC.

The chain is built from TRBV4-2 and TRBJ2-7, with 11 bases lining up with TRBD1. The V gene end was trimmed by 0 bases and the J gene end by 4 bases; junction bases not matched to a gene: 2. Germline V gives CDR1 LGHNA, CDR2 YNFKEQ. The CDR3 is 15 residues long. Here the CDR3 DNA reads TGTGCCAGCAGCCAAGAGGGACAGGGGGTTTACGAGCAGTACTTC. Encoded protein: CASSQEGQGVYEQYF.

The chain combines TRBV27 with TRBJ1-2; tentative D call: TRBD1 (6 bases). The germline CDR1 and CDR2 sequences are MNHEY and SMNVEV (reference sequence). With 8 bases removed from V and 12 bases from J, the gap between germline ends came to 16 bases. There are 11 residues in the CDR3. The CDR3 is CASGRTGCDTF. CDR3 in DNA: TGTGCCAGCGGTCGAACAGGGTGCGACACCTTC.

The rearrangement joins TRBV19 to TRBJ1-4, with D perhaps matching TRBD1 (6 bases). CDR3 length equals 14 residues. The germline CDR1 and CDR2 sequences are LNHDA and SQIVND (reference sequence). Trimming removed 9 bases from V and 7 bases from J, with 18 bases in between. This CDR3 reads CASRGGGASEKLFF. CDR3 coding DNA: TGTGCCAGCAGGGGAGGGGGGGCAAGTGAAAAACTGTTTTTT.

The chain combines TRBV29-1 with TRBJ1-5; TRBD1 might be the D (6 bases). Trimming pared 4 bases from V and 3 bases from J, leaving 13 bases between. The CDR3 spans 14 residues. Germline lookup yields CDR1 SQVTM and CDR2 ANQGSEA. CDR3 sequence reads: CSVAQDSVNQPQHF. In DNA, the CDR3 is TGCAGCGTTGCCCAGGACAGCGTCAATCAGCCCCAGCATTTT.

V gene TRBV5-1 combines with J gene TRBJ1-1; TRBD1 matches 7 bases. This CDR3 comprises 17 residues. V lost 2 bases and J lost 3; bases outside the gene matches: 13. CDR1 SGHRS and CDR2 YFSETQ come from the germline V gene. The DNA of the CDR3 is TGCGCCAGCAGCTTAGTCACAGTGGCAGGGGGGGACACTGAAGCTTTCTTT. It encodes CASSLVTVAGGDTEAFF. Complete variable domain (other parts from reference TRBV5-1 and TRBJ1-1): KAGVTQTPRYLIKTRGQQVTLSCSPISGHRSVSWYQQTPGQGLQFLFEYFSETQRNKGNFPGRFSGRQFSNSRSEMNVSTLELGDSALYLCASSLVTVAGGDTEAFFGQGTRLTVV.

The rearrangement joins TRBV10-3 to TRBJ2-7; D may be TRBD2 (6 bases). The CDR3 runs 15 residues. Per the germline V gene, CDR1 is ENHRY and CDR2 is SYGVKD. V was shortened by 2 bases and J by 5 bases, with 16 bases between the two germline ends. CDR3 sequence: CAISEPGLSGDEQYF. In DNA, the CDR3 is TGTGCCATCAGTGAGCCGGGACTCAGTGGGGACGAGCAGTACTTC.

The chain has TRBV29-1 and TRBJ1-2; TRBD1 agrees at 7 bases. Germline V lookup: CDR1 SQVTM, CDR2 ANQGSEA. This CDR3 region has 13 residues. V gave up 7 bases and J gave up 6 bases; unmatched junction bases: 11. The CDR3 region is CSAVPGGWHGYTF. CDR3 nucleotides: TGCAGCGCCGTCCCAGGGGGGTGGCATGGCTACACCTTC.